The entry below gives a single T cell receptor (beta chain) sequence along with its context. The data stem from a study of response to subunit inactivated influenza vaccine. This CDR3 comprises 11 residues. The V and J ends lost 6 bases and 6 bases respectively, with 10 bases between them. Germline CDR1 reads DFQATT; CDR2 reads SNEGSKA (reference sequence). TCRdb used MiXCR to reprocess the RT-PCR reads, holding one entry per CDR3 protein. The table lists 650,000 to 800,000 distinct CDR3 sequences, around 20% of them singletons. The chain links TRBV20-1 to TRBJ2-3; D is unclear. The source is a man aged 50 or older who received an inactivated influenza vaccine. Sequencing used PBMCs from blood, obtained 4 to 6 days after vaccination. This chain's CDR3 is CSASHMDTQYF. CDR3 nucleotide sequence: TGCAGTGCCAGCCACATGGATACGCAGTATTTT.